The 17 T cell receptor beta chains presented below share a single source sample, sequenced in a study of T-cell reconstitution after alpha-beta-depleted transplantation in children. TCRbeta library construction was performed incorporating unique molecular identifiers. One entry per CDR3 protein results from TCRdb running MiXCR on the PCR reads. The sample shows 500,000 to 600,000 distinct CDR3 sequences, approximately 29% of them seen only once. This specimen consisted of PBMCs from the stem cell graft donor, obtained from the stem cell graft. Every receptor here comes from a human donor who donated a stem cell graft to a child with aplastic anemia.

The chain carries TRBV10-3 and TRBJ1-5; D ambiguous. This CDR3 is 13 amino acids long. Trimming removed 8 bases from V and 0 bases from J, with 8 bases in between. The germline V gene has CDR1 ENHRY and CDR2 SYGVKD. In nucleotides, the CDR3 is TGTGCCATCGGTCGAGATAGCAATCAGCCCCAGCATTTT. The encoded protein is CAIGRDSNQPQHF.

This clonotype was seen a few times. This rearrangement joins TRBV6-2 or TRBV6-3 to TRBJ2-5, with 13 bases aligning to TRBD2. J lost 6 bases, V lost 5 bases, and 9 bases had no gene match. The CDR3 sequence is 16 residues long. Germline CDR1 and CDR2: MNHEY and SVGEGT. The CDR3 loop reads CASSEWTSGSGKTQYF. In DNA, the CDR3 is TGTGCCAGCAGTGAGTGGACTAGCGGGAGTGGTAAGACCCAGTACTTC.

This clonotype turned up a few times. The J gene is TRBJ2-7, the V gene TRBV29-1; D unresolved. The CDR3 covers 14 residues. V was shortened by 5 bases and J by 0 bases, with 14 bases between the two germline ends. Looked up from germline, CDR1 is SQVTM and CDR2 is ANQGSEA. The CDR3 region has the DNA TGCAGCGTTAGTTTGGGCCGGTACTCCTACGAGCAGTACTTC. This sequence encodes CSVSLGRYSYEQYF.

This clonotype appeared a single time. The chain couples TRBV24-1 to TRBJ2-6; tentatively, D is TRBD2 (5 bases). Deletions cut 6 bases from V and 0 bases from J, with 11 bases between. Per germline, CDR1 KGHDR and CDR2 SFDVKD. The CDR3 has 16 residues. The CDR3 protein is CATSRAGNSGANVLTF. DNA of the CDR3: TGTGCCACCAGTCGGGCGGGCAACTCTGGGGCCAACGTCCTGACTTTC.

The chain uses TRBV4-2 and TRBJ2-7, with 8 bases aligning to TRBD2. Germline V gene lookup returns CDR1 LGHNA and CDR2 YNFKEQ. The CDR3 spans 16 residues. V shed 4 bases and J 2 bases; nucleotides not matched to a gene: 10. The CDR3 DNA reads TGTGCCAGCAGCCTTGGGAGCGGCGGGAGGCCCTACGAGCAGTACTTC. Protein: CASSLGSGGRPYEQYF.

This chain uses TRBV6-1 with TRBJ2-5; 7 bases are shared with TRBD1. The CDR3 runs to 14 residues. V was pared by 5 bases and J by 5 bases, with 8 bases of the junction left unmatched. CDR1 and CDR2 (germline): MNHNS, SASEGT. The CDR3 bases are TGTGCCAGCAGTCCCACAGGGGCCCAGGAGACCCAGTACTTC. This encodes CASSPTGAQETQYF.

The rearrangement uses TRBV20-1 and TRBJ2-5; TRBD2 matches 11 bases. This CDR3 is 21 amino acids long. In germline, CDR1 is DFQATT, CDR2 SNEGSKA (reference sequence). The junction had 22 bases not matched to a gene; V was cut back by 0 bases and J by 4 bases. CDR3 sequence: CSARDQRSRGIAGGLVETQYF. CDR3 nucleotide sequence: TGCAGTGCTAGAGATCAACGGTCGCGCGGAATAGCGGGAGGGCTGGTAGAGACCCAGTACTTC.

V is TRBV29-1 and J is TRBJ2-5; D gene unclear. Germline V gives CDR1 SQVTM, CDR2 ANQGSEA. The CDR3 spans 13 residues. Trimming cost V 6 bases and J 1 base, with 12 bases left between them. CDR3 in amino acids: CSVLRNPQETQYF. CDR3 DNA: TGCAGCGTGCTCAGGAACCCCCAAGAGACCCAGTACTTC.

Only a few counts were recorded for this clonotype. This chain links TRBV6-5 with TRBJ1-3; D remains unclear. The V gene lost 4 bases and the J gene lost 3 bases, with 10 bases spanning the gap. Per the germline V gene, CDR1 is MNHEY and CDR2 is SVGAGI. CDR3 size: 14 residues. For the CDR3, the DNA is TGTGCCAGCAGTTCGACCCGAGATGGAAACACCATATATTTT. Protein product: CASSSTRDGNTIYF.

This clonotype showed up just a few times. The V gene is TRBV20-1, the J gene TRBJ1-3; D unresolved. Trimming left V 3 bases short and J 3 bases short, with 18 bases between. Per the germline V gene, CDR1 is DFQATT and CDR2 is SNEGSKA (reference sequence). This CDR3 comprises 16 residues. CDR3 residues: CSASTPWREDGNTIYF. The CDR3 DNA reads as TGCAGTGCTAGTACCCCCTGGAGGGAGGATGGAAACACCATATATTTT.

The table lists this clonotype with a few counts. The chain links TRBV9 to TRBJ2-1; D may be TRBD1 or TRBD2 (5 bases each). V dropped 2 bases and J dropped 10 bases, with 19 bases sitting between them. The CDR3 has 15 residues. In germline, CDR1 is SGDLS, CDR2 YYNGEE. The CDR3 coding sequence is TGTGCCAGCAGCGTCGGGACGCCGCACGCGGAGGAGCAGTTCTTC. Translation: CASSVGTPHAEEQFF.

The rearrangement links TRBV18 to TRBJ2-1; TRBD2 matches 12 bases. With V trimmed by 3 bases and J by 0 bases, 6 bases remained unmatched. Germline V gene sequence: CDR1 KGHSH, CDR2 LQKENI. The CDR3 consists of 18 residues. The CDR3 loop is CASSPRTSGASSYNEQFF. CDR3 nucleotide sequence: TGTGCCAGCTCACCGAGGACTAGCGGGGCAAGCTCCTACAATGAGCAGTTCTTC.

This clonotype was found a few times. CDR3 sequence: CASTPRGADNEKLFF. The CDR3 region has the DNA TGTGCCAGCACCCCGAGGGGCGCCGATAATGAAAAACTGTTTTTT. The J gene is TRBJ1-4, the V gene TRBV12-3 or TRBV12-4; tentatively, D is TRBD1 (5 bases). This CDR3 spans 15 amino acids. V gave up 7 bases and J gave up 4 bases, with 16 bases separating them.

V gene TRBV14 combines with J gene TRBJ2-5; 7 positions match TRBD2. CDR1 and CDR2 (germline): SGHDN, FVKESK. This CDR3 comprises 15 residues. The J segment lost 1 base and the V segment lost 1 base, leaving 3 bases of the junction unmatched. CDR3 sequence: CASSQGEGRQETQYF. CDR3 DNA: TGTGCCAGCAGCCAAGGGGAGGGACGCCAAGAGACCCAGTACTTC.

The V call is TRBV20-1, the J call TRBJ1-4; D gene ambiguous. Germline V gene lookup returns CDR1 DFQATT and CDR2 SNEGSKA (reference sequence). CDR3 length equals 13 residues. The V end was cut by 3 bases, the J end by 4 bases, with 9 bases between. The CDR3 DNA sequence: TGCAGTGCTAGCTACCAGAATAATGAAAAACTGTTTTTT. Protein sequence: CSASYQNNEKLFF.

The rearrangement uses TRBV30 and TRBJ1-2, with D possibly matching TRBD1 (6 bases). In germline, CDR1 is GTSNPN, CDR2 SVGIG (reference sequence). V was shortened by 0 bases and J by 0 bases, with 8 bases between the two germline ends. CDR3 length: 14 amino acids. CDR3 sequence (DNA): TGTGCCTGGAGTGTACAGGGTCCTAACTATGGCTACACCTTC. It codes for CAWSVQGPNYGYTF.

A remark on this clonotype: The junction departs from germline at one end; a sequencing error may be responsible. The chain carries TRBV5-1 and TRBJ2-5; the D call may be TRBD1 or TRBD2 (5 bases each). The germline V gene has CDR1 SGHRS and CDR2 YFSETQ. The CDR3 is 13 amino acids. The chain's CDR3 is CASSLRGEEAQYF. The CDR3 coding sequence is TGCGCCAGCAGCTTGAGGGGAGAAGAGGCCCAGTACTTC.